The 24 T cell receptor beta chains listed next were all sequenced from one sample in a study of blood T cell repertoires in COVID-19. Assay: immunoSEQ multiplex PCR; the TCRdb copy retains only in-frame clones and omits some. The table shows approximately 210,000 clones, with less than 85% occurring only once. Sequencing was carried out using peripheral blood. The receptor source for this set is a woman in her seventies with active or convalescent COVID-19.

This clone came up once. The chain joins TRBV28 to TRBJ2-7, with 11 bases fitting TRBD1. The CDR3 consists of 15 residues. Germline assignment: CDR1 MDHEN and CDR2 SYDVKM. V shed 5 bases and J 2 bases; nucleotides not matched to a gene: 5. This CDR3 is CASSRRTGGPYEQYF. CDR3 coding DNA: TGTGCCAGCAGTAGGAGGACAGGGGGCCCCTACGAGCAGTACTTC. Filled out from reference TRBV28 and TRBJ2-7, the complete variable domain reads DVKVTQSSRYLVKRTGEKVFLECVQDMDHENMFWYRQDPGLGLRLIYFSYDVKMKEKGDIPEGYSVSREKKERFSLILESASTNQTSMYLCASSRRTGGPYEQYFGPGTRLTVT.

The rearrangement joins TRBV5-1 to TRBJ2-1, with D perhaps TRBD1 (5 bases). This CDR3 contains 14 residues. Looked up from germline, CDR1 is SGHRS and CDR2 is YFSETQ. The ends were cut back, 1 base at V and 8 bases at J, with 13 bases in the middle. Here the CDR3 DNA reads TGCGCCAGCAGCTTGCAGGCAGGGCCCGATGAGCAGTTCTTC. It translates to CASSLQAGPDEQFF. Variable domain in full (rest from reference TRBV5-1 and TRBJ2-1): KAGVTQTPRYLIKTRGQQVTLSCSPISGHRSVSWYQQTPGQGLQFLFEYFSETQRNKGNFPGRFSGRQFSNSRSEMNVSTLELGDSALYLCASSLQAGPDEQFFGPGTRLTVL.

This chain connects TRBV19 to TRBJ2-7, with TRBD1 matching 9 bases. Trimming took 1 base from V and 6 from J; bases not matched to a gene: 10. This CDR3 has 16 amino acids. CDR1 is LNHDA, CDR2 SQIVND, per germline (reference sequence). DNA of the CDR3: TGTGCCAGTAGTATAGGAGACCCGACAGGGGGGTTCGAGCAGTACTTC. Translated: CASSIGDPTGGFEQYF.

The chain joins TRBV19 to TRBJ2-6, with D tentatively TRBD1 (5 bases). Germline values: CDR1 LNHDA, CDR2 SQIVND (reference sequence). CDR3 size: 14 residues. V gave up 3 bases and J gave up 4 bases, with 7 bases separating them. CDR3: CASSMKGGANVLTF. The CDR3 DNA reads TGTGCCAGTAGTATGAAGGGGGGGGCCAACGTCCTGACTTTC.

The CDR3 DNA reads as TGTGCCAGCAGCGTAGACGGGGGAATGAACACTGAAGCTTTCTTT. Translation gives CASSVDGGMNTEAFF. This rearrangement joins TRBV9 to TRBJ1-1; D possibly corresponds to TRBD1 (5 bases). Trimming removed 0 bases at V and 0 bases at J, with 9 bases between. The V gene's germline CDR1 is SGDLS and CDR2 YYNGEE. This CDR3 comprises 15 residues. The entire variable domain, with the rest obtained from reference TRBV9 and TRBJ1-1, is as follows: DSGVTQTPKHLITATGQRVTLRCSPRSGDLSVYWYQQSLDQGLQFLIQYYNGEERAKGNILERFSAQQFPDLHSELNLSSLELGDSALYFCASSVDGGMNTEAFFGQGTRLTVV.

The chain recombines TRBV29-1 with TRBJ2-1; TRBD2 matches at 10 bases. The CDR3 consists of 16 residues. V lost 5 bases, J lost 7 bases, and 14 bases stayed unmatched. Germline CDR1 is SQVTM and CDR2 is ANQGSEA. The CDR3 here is CSVPSVTSGERNEQFF. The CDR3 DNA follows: TGCAGCGTTCCTTCGGTTACTAGCGGGGAAAGGAATGAGCAGTTCTTC.

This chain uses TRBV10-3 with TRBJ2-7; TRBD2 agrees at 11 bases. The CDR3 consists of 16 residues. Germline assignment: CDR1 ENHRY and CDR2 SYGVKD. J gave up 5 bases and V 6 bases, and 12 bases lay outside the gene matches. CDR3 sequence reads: CAIRPGLAGGQDEQYF. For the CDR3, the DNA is TGTGCCATCAGGCCGGGGCTAGCGGGGGGCCAGGACGAGCAGTACTTC.

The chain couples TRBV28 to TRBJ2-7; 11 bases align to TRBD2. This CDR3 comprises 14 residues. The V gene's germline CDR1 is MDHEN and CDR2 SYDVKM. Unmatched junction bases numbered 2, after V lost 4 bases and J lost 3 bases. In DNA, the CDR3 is TGTGCCAGCAGTTGGGGGACTAGCGGCTACGAGCAGTACTTC. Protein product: CASSWGTSGYEQYF.

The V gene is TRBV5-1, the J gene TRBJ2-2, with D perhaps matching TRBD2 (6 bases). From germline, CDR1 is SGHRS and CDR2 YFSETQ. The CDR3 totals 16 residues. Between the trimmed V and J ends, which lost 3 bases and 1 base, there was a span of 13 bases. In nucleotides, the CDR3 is TGCGCCAGCAGCTACGCGGGACGGCTGAACACCGGGGAGCTGTTTTTT. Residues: CASSYAGRLNTGELFF.

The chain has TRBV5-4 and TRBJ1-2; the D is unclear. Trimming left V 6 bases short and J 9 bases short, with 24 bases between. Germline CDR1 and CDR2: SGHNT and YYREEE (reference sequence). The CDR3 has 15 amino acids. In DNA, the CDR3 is TGTGCCAGCACCCTTGAGGGTCCCTATCCTCTACGCTACACCTTC. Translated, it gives CASTLEGPYPLRYTF.

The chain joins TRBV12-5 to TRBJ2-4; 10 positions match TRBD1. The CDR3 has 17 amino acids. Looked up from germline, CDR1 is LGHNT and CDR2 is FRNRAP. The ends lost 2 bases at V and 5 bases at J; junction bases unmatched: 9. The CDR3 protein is CASGLSRGTGVENIQYF. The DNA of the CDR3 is TGTGCTAGTGGTTTGTCGCGGGGGACAGGGGTAGAAAACATTCAGTACTTC. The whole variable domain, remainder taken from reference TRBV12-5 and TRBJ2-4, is DARVTQTPRHKVTEMGQEVTMRCQPILGHNTVFWYRQTMMQGLELLAYFRNRAPLDDSGMPKDRFSAEMPDATLATLKIQPSEPRDSAVYFCASGLSRGTGVENIQYFGAGTRLSVL.

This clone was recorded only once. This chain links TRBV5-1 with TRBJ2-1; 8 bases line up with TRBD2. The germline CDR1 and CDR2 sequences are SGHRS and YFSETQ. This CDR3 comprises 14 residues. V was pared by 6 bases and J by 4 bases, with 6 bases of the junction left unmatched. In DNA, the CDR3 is TGCGCCAGCACACGAGCGGGAGTGTACAATGAGCAGTTCTTC. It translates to CASTRAGVYNEQFF.

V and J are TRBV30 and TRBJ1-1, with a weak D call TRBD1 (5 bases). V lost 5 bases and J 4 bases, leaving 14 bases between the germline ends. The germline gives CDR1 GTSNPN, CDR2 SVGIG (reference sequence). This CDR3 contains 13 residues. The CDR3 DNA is TGTGCCTGGGCCCGGGGGAGTGGCACTGAAGCTTTCTTT. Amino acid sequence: CAWARGSGTEAFF.

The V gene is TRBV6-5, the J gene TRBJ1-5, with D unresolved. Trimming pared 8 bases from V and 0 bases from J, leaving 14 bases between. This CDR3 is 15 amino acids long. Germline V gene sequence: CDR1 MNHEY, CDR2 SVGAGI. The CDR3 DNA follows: TGTGCCAGCGTGAGAGTGGTTGATAGCAATCAGCCCCAGCATTTT. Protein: CASVRVVDSNQPQHF.

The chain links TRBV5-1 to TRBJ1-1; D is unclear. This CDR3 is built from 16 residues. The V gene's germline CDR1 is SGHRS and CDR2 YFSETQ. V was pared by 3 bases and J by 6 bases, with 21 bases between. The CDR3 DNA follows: TGCGCCAGCAGCTGGTCCCCAAACGGTTTCGGTGCTGAAGCTTTCTTT. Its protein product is CASSWSPNGFGAEAFF.

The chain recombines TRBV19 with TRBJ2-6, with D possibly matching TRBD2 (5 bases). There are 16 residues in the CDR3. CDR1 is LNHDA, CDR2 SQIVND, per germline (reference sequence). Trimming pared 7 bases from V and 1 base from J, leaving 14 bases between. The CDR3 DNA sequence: TGTGCCAGTACCCCAGTAGGAGGTTCTGGGGCCAACGTCCTGACTTTC. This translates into CASTPVGGSGANVLTF.

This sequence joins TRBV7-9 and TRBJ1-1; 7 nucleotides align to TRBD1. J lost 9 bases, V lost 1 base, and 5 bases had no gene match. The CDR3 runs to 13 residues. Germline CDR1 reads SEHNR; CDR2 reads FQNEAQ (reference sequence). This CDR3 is CASSLVTGTQAFF. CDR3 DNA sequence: TGTGCCAGCAGCTTAGTGACAGGGACCCAAGCTTTCTTT.

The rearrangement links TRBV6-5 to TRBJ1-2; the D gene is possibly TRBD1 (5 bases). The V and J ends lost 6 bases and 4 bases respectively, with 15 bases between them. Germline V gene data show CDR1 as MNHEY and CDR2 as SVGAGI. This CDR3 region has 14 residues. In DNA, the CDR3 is TGTGCCAGCAGGCGGGAGGGGCTGGGCTATGGCTACACCTTC. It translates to CASRREGLGYGYTF.

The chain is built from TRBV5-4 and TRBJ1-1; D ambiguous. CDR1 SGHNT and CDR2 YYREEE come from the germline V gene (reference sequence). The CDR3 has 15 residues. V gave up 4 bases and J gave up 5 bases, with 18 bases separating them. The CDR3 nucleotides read TGTGCCAGCAGCCCGGTCCTCGGTAGAGGGACTGAAGCTTTCTTT. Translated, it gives CASSPVLGRGTEAFF.

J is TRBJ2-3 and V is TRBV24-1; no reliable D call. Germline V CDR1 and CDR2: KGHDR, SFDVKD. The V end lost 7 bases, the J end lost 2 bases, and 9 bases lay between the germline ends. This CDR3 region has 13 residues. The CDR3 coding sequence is TGTGCCACCAGAAGTCAGGCCACAGATACGCAGTATTTT. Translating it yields CATRSQATDTQYF.

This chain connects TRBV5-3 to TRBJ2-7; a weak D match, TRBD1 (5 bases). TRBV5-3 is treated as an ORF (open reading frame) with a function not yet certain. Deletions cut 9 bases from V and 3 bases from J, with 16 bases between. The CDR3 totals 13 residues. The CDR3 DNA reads TGTGCCAACCCCAGGACATGGATCTACGAGCAGTACTTC. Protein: CANPRTWIYEQYF.

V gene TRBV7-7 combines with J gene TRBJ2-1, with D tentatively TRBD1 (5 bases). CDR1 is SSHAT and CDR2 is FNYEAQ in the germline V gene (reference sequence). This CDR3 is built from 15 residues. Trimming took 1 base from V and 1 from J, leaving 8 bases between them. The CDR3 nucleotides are TGTGCCAGCAGCTTAGGCAGGGCTTCCTACAATGAGCAGTTCTTC. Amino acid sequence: CASSLGRASYNEQFF.

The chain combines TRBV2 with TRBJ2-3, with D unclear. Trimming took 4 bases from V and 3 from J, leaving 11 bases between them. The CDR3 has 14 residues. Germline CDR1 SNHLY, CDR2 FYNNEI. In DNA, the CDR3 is TGTGCCAGCAGTGGTTTCGGAGCGACAGATACGCAGTATTTT. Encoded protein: CASSGFGATDTQYF.

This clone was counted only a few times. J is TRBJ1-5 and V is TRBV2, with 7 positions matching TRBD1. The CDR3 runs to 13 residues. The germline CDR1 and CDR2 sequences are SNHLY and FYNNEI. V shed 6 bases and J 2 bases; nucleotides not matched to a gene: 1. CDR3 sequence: CASRGTGNQPQHF. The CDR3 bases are TGTGCCAGCAGAGGGACAGGCAATCAGCCCCAGCATTTT.